This T cell receptor (beta chain) was observed in a study of cytomegalovirus exposure and HLA in healthy donors. As to this clone: The antigen is unknown. Its ends do not fully match the called genes, so a read error is possible.

Study-level findings and limits: Later genetic work tied a missense DCLRE1C variant to beta-chain V and J trimming.

With 60 Vbeta and 13 Jbeta primers, the PCR was carried out. TCRdb's table, derived via immunoSEQ multiplex PCR, lists solely in-frame clones and lacks some. The sample lists 100,000 to 150,000 clones; around four fifths were seen once. The CDR3 is made up of 16 amino acids. The germline V gene encodes CDR1 SEHNR and CDR2 FQNEAQ (reference sequence). V and J are TRBV7-9 and TRBJ1-1, with D possibly being TRBD1 (6 bases). This sequence originates from a boy aged 2 to 10 in good health and CMV-seronegative. Source material: PBMCs. The CDR3 reads CSSSRWGGVGNTEAFF. For the CDR3, the DNA is TGTTCCAGCAGCCGCTGGGGGGGCGTAGGGAACACTGAAGCTTTCTTT.